This TCR beta chain was observed in a study of post-analysis software for immune sequencing data. Overall study: Some patients lacked subtype; others had relapsing-remitting, secondary progressive or progressive-relapsing disease. General observations from the study: TRBV segments more frequent in patients than in controls numbered roughly 5 and included TRBV5-6, TRBV5-1 and TRBV20-1. The normalized Chao1 diversity of multiple sclerosis patients was significantly lower than that of controls.

In the case of this clonotype: The antigen is unknown.

J was trimmed by 8 bases and V by 6 bases; bases with no gene match: 7. In germline, CDR1 is MDHEN, CDR2 SYDVKM. The CDR3 is 14 residues long. Unique molecular identifiers tagged the TCR beta cDNA libraries. TCRdb fed the PCR reads into MiXCR, producing one record per CDR3 protein. The table shows around 440,000 distinct CDR3 sequences, with 45% occurring only once. Sequencing was done on a sample of blood. The chain combines TRBV28 with TRBJ2-1, with 10 positions matching TRBD1. The source of this sequence is a girl aged 10 to 17 with multiple sclerosis. CDR3 residues: CASRRGQGSYEQFF. The CDR3 DNA sequence: TGTGCCAGCAGAAGGGGACAGGGGAGTTATGAGCAGTTCTTC.